This T cell receptor (beta chain) originates from a study of PD-L1 blockade in urothelial cancer. Study in general: Beginning in about 2014, patients received atezolizumab, given as 1,200 mg intravenously every 3 weeks. Analyses were performed on blood at 3 weeks after treatment start (the second dose) and at 6 weeks.

In regard to this clone: As yet, its antigen is unknown.

This table comes from immunoSEQ multiplex PCR, and its TCRdb copy is limited to in-frame clones, with some not included. Among 20,000 to 25,000 clones listed, 90% to 95% were seen once. The time point here: peripheral blood 6 weeks after treatment start. Study-level points and caveats: A below-median TCR clonality in blood before treatment predicted better survival.

The material was PBMCs, obtained around atezolizumab (anti-PD-L1) treatment. The clonotype was recovered from a woman aged 55-75 years with urothelial cancer.

The CDR3 sequence is CASSTSGTSARLAKNIQYF. The CDR3 bases are TGTGCCAGTAGTACCTCCGGGACTAGCGCACGTCTAGCCAAAAACATTCAGTACTTC. The chain links TRBV19 to TRBJ2-4; 10 positions agree with TRBD2. This CDR3 has 19 residues. CDR1 is LNHDA and CDR2 is SQIVND in the germline V gene (reference sequence). The junction had 12 bases not matched to a gene; V was cut back by 4 bases and J by 0 bases. Full variable domain (remainder filled in from reference TRBV19 and TRBJ2-4): DGGITQSPKYLFRKEGQNVTLSCEQNLNHDAMYWYRQDPGQGLRLIYYSQIVNDFQKGDIAEGYSVSREKKESFPLTVTSAQKNPTAFYLCASSTSGTSARLAKNIQYFGAGTRLSVL.